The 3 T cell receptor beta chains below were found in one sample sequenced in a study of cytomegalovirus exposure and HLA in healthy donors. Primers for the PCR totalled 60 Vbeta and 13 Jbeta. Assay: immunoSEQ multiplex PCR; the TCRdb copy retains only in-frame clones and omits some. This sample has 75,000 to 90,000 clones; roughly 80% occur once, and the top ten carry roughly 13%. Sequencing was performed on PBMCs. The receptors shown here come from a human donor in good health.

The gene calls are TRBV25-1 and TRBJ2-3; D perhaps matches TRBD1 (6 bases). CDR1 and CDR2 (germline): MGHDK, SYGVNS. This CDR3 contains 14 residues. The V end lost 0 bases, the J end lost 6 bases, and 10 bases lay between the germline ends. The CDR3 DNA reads TGTGCCAGCAGTGAATATAGGGGGATCGATACGCAGTATTTT. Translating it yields CASSEYRGIDTQYF.

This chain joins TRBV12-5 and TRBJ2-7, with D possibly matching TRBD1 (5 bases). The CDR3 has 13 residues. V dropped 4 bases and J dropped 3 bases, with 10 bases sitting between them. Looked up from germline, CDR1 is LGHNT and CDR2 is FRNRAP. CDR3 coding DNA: TGTGCTAGTGGTTCCTCCGACAGCTACGAGCAGTACTTC. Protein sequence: CASGSSDSYEQYF.

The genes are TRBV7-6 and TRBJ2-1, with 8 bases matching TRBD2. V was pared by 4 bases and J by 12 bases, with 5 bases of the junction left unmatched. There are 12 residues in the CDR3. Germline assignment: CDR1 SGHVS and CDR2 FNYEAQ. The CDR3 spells CASSSVSGAQFF. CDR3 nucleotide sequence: TGTGCCAGCAGCTCCGTTAGCGGGGCGCAGTTCTTC.